This T cell receptor (beta chain) stems from a study of blood T cell repertoires in COVID-19 (dated by TCRdb to about 2020). In terms of the full investigation: The collaborator samples originated in the United States, Italy and Spain and spanned the acute and convalescent phases of COVID-19. The dataset comprised deeply sampled blood TCRbeta repertoires from subjects exposed to, actively infected with, or recovered from COVID-19. Samples were obtained from the ongoing ImmuneRACE study (first 160 participants) and from 1,254 subjects provided by 6 global collaborators. HLA class I and class II types, where available, came from metadata supplied by the sample provider rather than from assay-based typing. The sample metadata nearly always contained a de-identified subject ID, COVID-19 status, age in years and sex. The material from the prospective study consisted of cDNA or gDNA derived from T cells, B-cell-depleted T cells, or PBMCs. The repertoires were released in a freely available public database intended as a resource for research on the immune response to SARS-CoV-2.

Based on the germline V gene (reference sequence), the CDR1 and CDR2 sequences are PRHDT and FYEKMQ. The CDR3 covers 13 residues, taking in both the cysteine and the phenylalanine. The only DNA kept is the CDR3, 39 bases in frame from the first base. Trimming costs V 5 bases and J 7 bases, and their ends lie 15 bases apart. Beyond this particular receptor, the publication reports: The amount of clinical and demographic metadata varied by source and participant and was provided uncurated.

TCRbeta CDR3 regions were amplified from genomic DNA using the immunoSEQ Assay, a bias-controlled multiplex PCR. From the authors' description of their analysis: The number of nucleated cells in each sample was estimated by amplification of reference gene primers within the assay. Sequence reads were collapsed and filtered to measure the absolute abundance of every unique TCRbeta CDR3 rearrangement. For each sample, productive Simpson clonality was calculated by taking the square root of Simpson's diversity index across productive rearrangements. TCRdb limited this immuneACCESS table to in-frame rearrangements with V and J called. A share of clones is missing; checked studies link under half to unresolved V genes, and the rest is unexplained. V and J calls and clone size are those listed in that table; D and trimming were worked out from the DNA. The table for this sample lists some 250,000 clones; 88% of them were counted only once. The ten largest account for around 0.8% of the sample.

Notes on this clone: Its antigen target is currently unknown. One base away there is no much larger clone; base qualities are not given.

The collaborating institutions used their own protocols to collect whole blood in K2EDTA tubes. For TCRbeta analysis, collaborator samples were shipped as frozen whole blood, as isolated PBMCs, or as DNA extracted from either sample type. The sample was peripheral blood. The chain uses TRBV13 and TRBJ2-7; a weak D assignment points to TRBD1 (6 bases agree). The sequence was collected from a woman in her twenties or thirties with acute or convalescent COVID-19. The DNA reads as follows: TGTGCCAGCAGCCCAGGACGGACAGCGGAGCAGTACTTC. Its translation is CASSPGRTAEQYF.